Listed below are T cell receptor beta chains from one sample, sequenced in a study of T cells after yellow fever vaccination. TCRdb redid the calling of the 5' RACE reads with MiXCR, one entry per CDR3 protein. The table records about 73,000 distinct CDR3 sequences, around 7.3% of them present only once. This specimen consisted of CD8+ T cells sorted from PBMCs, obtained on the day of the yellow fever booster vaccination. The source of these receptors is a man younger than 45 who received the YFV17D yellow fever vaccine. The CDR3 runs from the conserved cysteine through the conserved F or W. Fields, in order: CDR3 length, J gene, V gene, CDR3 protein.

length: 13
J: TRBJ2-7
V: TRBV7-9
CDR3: CASSRTGSYEQYF

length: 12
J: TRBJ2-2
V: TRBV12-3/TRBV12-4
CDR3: CASTFGVGELFF

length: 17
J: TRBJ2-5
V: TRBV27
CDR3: CASSSFFSSGTSETQYF

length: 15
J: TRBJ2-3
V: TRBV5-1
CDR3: CASSLGVASTDTQYF

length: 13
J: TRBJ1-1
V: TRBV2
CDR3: CASRLGVETEAFF

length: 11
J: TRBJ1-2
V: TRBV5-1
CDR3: CASSLGYGYTF

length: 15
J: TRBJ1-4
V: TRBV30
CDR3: CAWSLIGQGFEKLFF

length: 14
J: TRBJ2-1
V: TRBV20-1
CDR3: CSASELAAYNEQFF

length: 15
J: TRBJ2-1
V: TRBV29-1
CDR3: CSGAGGLAGNNEQFF

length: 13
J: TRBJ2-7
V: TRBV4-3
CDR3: CASSVQGFDEQYF

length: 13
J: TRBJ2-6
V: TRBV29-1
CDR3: CSFEAAGANVLTF

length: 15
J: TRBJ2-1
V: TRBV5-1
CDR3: CASSSTSGNYNEQFF

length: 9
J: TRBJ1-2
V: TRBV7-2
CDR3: CASSLRGTF

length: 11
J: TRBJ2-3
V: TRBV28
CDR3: CASTLADTQYF

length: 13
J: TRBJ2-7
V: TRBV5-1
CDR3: CASSLDPTYEQYF

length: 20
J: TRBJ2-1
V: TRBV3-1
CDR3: CASSPKTSGTALGSYNEQFF

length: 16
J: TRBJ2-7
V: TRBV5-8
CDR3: CASSLSGQRGVYEQYF

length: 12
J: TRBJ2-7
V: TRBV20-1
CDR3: CSAREGSMEQYF

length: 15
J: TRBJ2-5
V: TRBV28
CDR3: CASSKGTDRSETQYF

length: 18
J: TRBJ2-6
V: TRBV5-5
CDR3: CASSFEGTMVSGANVLTF

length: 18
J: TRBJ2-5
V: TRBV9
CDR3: CASSENPLAAGVGETQYF

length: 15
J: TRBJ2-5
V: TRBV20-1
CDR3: CSAREVSGRAETQYF